This passage covers 21 T cell receptor beta chains from one sample sequenced in a study of blood T cells in healthy people across ages. The use of a sample-barcoded 5' primer and a J-beta primer mix characterized a second PCR of roughly 6 to 11 cycles. TCRdb itself ran the 5' RACE reads through MiXCR, one entry per CDR3 protein. The table has about 1.5 million distinct CDR3 sequences, roughly 45% seen once; the top ten hold around 8%. The sequenced sample was blood. Source of these receptors: a young woman in good health.

The sample holds a few counts of this clonotype. V and J are TRBV7-3 and TRBJ2-3; D call uncertain. Between the trimmed V and J ends, which lost 5 bases and 6 bases, there was a span of 12 bases. Looked up from germline, CDR1 is SGHTA and CDR2 is FQGTGA. The CDR3 runs 13 residues. This CDR3 is CASSLGFRDTQYF. The DNA for the CDR3 is TGTGCCAGCAGCCTAGGATTCAGGGATACGCAGTATTTT.

This clonotype has only a few counts. The rearrangement joins TRBV2 to TRBJ2-5; D might be TRBD1 (6 bases). The J call is doubtful: the DNA matches TRBJ2-7 better. From germline, CDR1 is SNHLY and CDR2 FYNNEI. This CDR3 has 12 residues. The CDR3 sequence is CASVQGPGEQYF. The CDR3, as DNA: TGTGCCAGCGTACAGGGACCGGGCGAGCAGTACTTC.

The J gene is TRBJ1-1, the V gene TRBV3-1, with TRBD1 as a possible D gene (6 bases). With 1 base removed from V and 1 base from J, the gap between germline ends came to 10 bases. The germline CDR1 and CDR2 sequences are LGHDT and YNNKEL (reference sequence). This CDR3 spans 15 amino acids. In nucleotides, the CDR3 is TGTGCCAGCAGCCAAGCGGGGGCGGGGAACACTGAAGCTTTCTTT. It translates to CASSQAGAGNTEAFF.

V gene TRBV18 combines with J gene TRBJ1-6; D is unresolved. The V end lost 0 bases, the J end lost 0 bases, and 9 bases lay between the germline ends. Looked up from germline, CDR1 is KGHSH and CDR2 is LQKENI. This CDR3 spans 17 amino acids. The CDR3 is CASSPPARSSYNSPLHF. CDR3 nucleotide sequence: TGTGCCAGCTCACCACCCGCCAGGAGCTCCTATAATTCACCCCTCCACTTT.

The rearrangement uses TRBV20-1 and TRBJ2-1; 12 bases line up with TRBD2. CDR1 and CDR2 (germline): DFQATT, SNEGSKA (reference sequence). This CDR3 spans 17 amino acids. Trimming at V came to 6 bases and at J to 0 bases, leaving 9 bases not matched to a gene. The CDR3 DNA sequence: TGCAGTGCCAAACTAGCGGGGGGTATAAGCTCCTACAATGAGCAGTTCTTC. It encodes CSAKLAGGISSYNEQFF.

V usage is TRBV7-9 and J usage is TRBJ1-5, with 8 bases matching TRBD1. CDR3 size: 15 residues. Trimming took 5 bases from V and 2 from J; bases not matched to a gene: 5. Germline V gene data show CDR1 as SEHNR and CDR2 as FQNEAQ (reference sequence). CDR3 sequence (DNA): TGTGCCAGCAGCCCGACGGGACAGGGCAATCAGCCCCAGCATTTT. It yields the protein CASSPTGQGNQPQHF.

This chain uses TRBV9 with TRBJ2-1; TRBD2 might be the D (6 bases). V lost 3 bases to trimming and J lost 4 bases, with 17 bases between them. The length of the CDR3 is 16 residues. CDR1 is SGDLS, CDR2 YYNGEE, per germline. CDR3 DNA: TGTGCCAGCAGCGGCTTGGGGGGAGGCCGGTACAATGAGCAGTTCTTC. Translated: CASSGLGGGRYNEQFF.

In this sample, this clonotype turned up a few times. A read error may be the cause here, since a much bigger clone is one base away. V is TRBV6-1 and J is TRBJ2-5; TRBD2 matches 15 bases. Germline loops: CDR1 MNHNS, CDR2 SASEGT. V lost 6 bases to trimming and J lost 11 bases; unmatched junction nucleotides: 16. This CDR3 has 17 residues. The CDR3 protein is CASSPGLAGGWVDEQYF. Here the CDR3 DNA reads TGTGCCAGCAGCCCGGGACTAGCGGGAGGCTGGGTAGATGAGCAGTACTTC.

The chain joins TRBV20-1 to TRBJ1-4; D is unresolved. This CDR3 is 10 amino acids long. Trimming took off 4 bases at V and 7 bases at J, with 4 bases between the two ends. Germline V lookup: CDR1 DFQATT, CDR2 SNEGSKA (reference sequence). The CDR3 loop reads CSAKGEKLFF. CDR3 nucleotide sequence: TGCAGTGCTAAGGGTGAAAAACTGTTTTTT.

The sample holds one count of this clonotype. CDR3 protein: CSASRRDSYEQYF. The CDR3 nucleotides read TGCAGTGCTAGTCGGCGGGACTCCTACGAGCAGTACTTC. This chain uses TRBV20-1 with TRBJ2-7, with D possibly matching TRBD2 (6 bases). There are 13 residues in the CDR3. Germline CDR1 is DFQATT and CDR2 is SNEGSKA (reference sequence). The V gene lost 3 bases and the J gene lost 0 bases, with 9 bases spanning the gap.

This chain links TRBV10-3 with TRBJ2-5, with TRBD1 identical over 8 bases. The J call may not be correct, given that the DNA end is closer to TRBJ2-7. Per the germline V gene, CDR1 is ENHRY and CDR2 is SYGVKD. The CDR3 runs to 13 residues. CDR3 amino acids: CAGRSGQDYEQYF. Written as DNA, the CDR3 is TGTGCCGGACGGTCGGGACAGGACTACGAGCAGTACTTC.

The sample holds a few counts of this clonotype. This sequence joins TRBV20-1 and TRBJ1-1, with D tentatively TRBD1 (6 bases). Trimming left V 4 bases short and J 4 bases short, with 10 bases between. The CDR3 is made up of 12 amino acids. Germline V gene lookup returns CDR1 DFQATT and CDR2 SNEGSKA (reference sequence). DNA for the CDR3: TGCAGTGCTATCGGGGGCGGCACTGAAGCTTTCTTT. This codes for CSAIGGGTEAFF.

The table lists this clonotype with many counts. The chain combines TRBV9 with TRBJ1-1; D unresolved. Germline CDR1 is SGDLS and CDR2 is YYNGEE. Trimming took off 5 bases at V and 1 base at J, with 9 bases between the two ends. The CDR3 is made up of 13 amino acids. This CDR3 is CASSVEGNTEAFF. CDR3 nucleotides: TGTGCCAGCAGTGTTGAAGGGAACACTGAAGCTTTCTTT.

The chain has TRBV11-2 and TRBJ2-7; 9 nucleotides agree with TRBD2. The CDR3 runs to 14 residues. The germline CDR1 and CDR2 sequences are SGHAT and FQNNGV. The ends lost 5 bases at V and 4 bases at J; junction bases unmatched: 6. CDR3 amino acids: CASSIPGLAYEQYF. As DNA, the CDR3 is TGTGCCAGCAGCATACCGGGACTAGCTTACGAGCAGTACTTC. Variable domain in full (rest from reference TRBV11-2 and TRBJ2-7): EAGVAQSPRYKIIEKRQSVAFWCNPISGHATLYWYQQILGQGPKLLIQFQNNGVVDDSQLPKDRFSAERLKGVDSTLKIQPAKLEDSAVYLCASSIPGLAYEQYFGPGTRLTVT.

This chain's CDR3 is CASSQSRLDTDTQYF. The CDR3 nucleotides are TGTGCCAGCAGCCAGAGCAGGTTAGACACAGATACGCAGTATTTT. The rearrangement uses TRBV12-3 or TRBV12-4 and TRBJ2-3, with D unresolved. The V end was cut by 6 bases, the J end by 2 bases, with 15 bases between. This CDR3 is built from 15 residues.

V and J are TRBV21-1 and TRBJ2-7; the table's D call, TRBD1, was not checked against the DNA. TRBV21-1 is termed a pseudogene. The CDR3 has 14 amino acids. CDR3 DNA sequence: TGTGCCAGCAGCAAAGGAGGACAGGCCTACGAGCAGTACTTC. It encodes CASSKGGQAYEQYF.

The genes are TRBV6-5 and TRBJ2-3; maybe TRBD2 (7 bases). The CDR3 spans 17 residues. Germline V CDR1 and CDR2: MNHEY, SVGAGI. Trimming removed 0 bases from V and 0 bases from J, with 13 bases in between. The CDR3 DNA reads as TGTGCCAGCAGTTACTCGACGGGGGGCACTAGCACAGATACGCAGTATTTT. Translating it yields CASSYSTGGTSTDTQYF.

V gene TRBV18 combines with J gene TRBJ1-2; the match to TRBD1 covers 7 bases. J lost 5 bases, V lost 6 bases, and 9 bases had no gene match. The CDR3 extends over 14 amino acids. CDR1 is KGHSH and CDR2 is LQKENI in the germline V gene. CDR3 sequence: CASSGQGVQYGYTF. CDR3 in DNA: TGTGCCAGCTCTGGGCAGGGGGTACAGTATGGCTACACCTTC. Filled out from reference TRBV18 and TRBJ1-2, the complete variable domain reads NAGVMQNPRHLVRRRGQEARLRCSPMKGHSHVYWYRQLPEEGLKFMVYLQKENIIDESGMPKERFSAEFPKEGPSILRIQQVVRGDSAAYFCASSGQGVQYGYTFGSGTRLTVV.

V is TRBV7-2 and J is TRBJ2-3; 10 nucleotides align to TRBD2. This CDR3 spans 16 amino acids. The V gene's germline CDR1 is SGHTA and CDR2 FQGNSA. With V trimmed by 2 bases and J by 4 bases, 6 bases remained unmatched. The CDR3 DNA reads as TGTGCCAGCAGCTTATTGCCTAGCGGGAGCCCAGATACGCAGTATTTT. Amino acids: CASSLLPSGSPDTQYF.

The gene calls are TRBV10-1 and TRBJ2-3; D unresolved. Germline CDR1 WNHNN, CDR2 SYGVQD (reference sequence). V shed 4 bases and J shed 3 bases, with 17 bases lying between them. The CDR3 contains 16 residues. Written as DNA, the CDR3 is TGCGCCAGCAGTGGTACGGGTCTGAGGAATACAGATACGCAGTATTTT. Its translation: CASSGTGLRNTDTQYF.

This clonotype was seen ten or more times. The chain joins TRBV7-9 to TRBJ1-2; D uncertain. V was shortened by 5 bases and J by 8 bases, with 9 bases between the two germline ends. Looked up from germline, CDR1 is SEHNR and CDR2 is FQNEAQ (reference sequence). CDR3 length equals 11 residues. The CDR3, as DNA: TGTGCCAGCAGCCCCCCTGAAGGCTACACCTTC. It codes for CASSPPEGYTF.